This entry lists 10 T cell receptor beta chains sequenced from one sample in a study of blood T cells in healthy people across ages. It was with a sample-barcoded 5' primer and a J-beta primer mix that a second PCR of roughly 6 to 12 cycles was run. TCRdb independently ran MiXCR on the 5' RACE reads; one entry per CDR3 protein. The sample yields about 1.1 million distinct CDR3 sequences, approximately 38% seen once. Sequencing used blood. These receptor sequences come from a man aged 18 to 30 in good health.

CDR3 region: CASSPRGTGFHEQYF. CDR3 nucleotides: TGTGCCAGCAGCCCTCGGGGGACAGGGTTCCACGAGCAGTACTTC. The chain has TRBV3-1 and TRBJ2-7; 9 bases match TRBD1. This CDR3 contains 15 residues. Looked up from germline, CDR1 is LGHDT and CDR2 is YNNKEL (reference sequence). V gave up 4 bases and J gave up 5 bases; unmatched junction bases: 9.

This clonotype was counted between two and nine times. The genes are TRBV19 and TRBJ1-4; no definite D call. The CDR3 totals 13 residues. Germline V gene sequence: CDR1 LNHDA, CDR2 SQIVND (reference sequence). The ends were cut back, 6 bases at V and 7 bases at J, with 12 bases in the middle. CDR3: CASRDTWGEKLFF. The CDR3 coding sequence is TGTGCCAGTAGAGACACCTGGGGTGAAAAACTGTTTTTT.

As DNA, the CDR3 is TGCAGTGCTAGCGAAGGGTTTTGGGCTGTAGCCAAAAACATTCAGTACTTC. Translated: CSASEGFWAVAKNIQYF. The chain carries TRBV20-1 and TRBJ2-4; D gene uncertain. Germline V gene lookup returns CDR1 DFQATT and CDR2 SNEGSKA (reference sequence). The CDR3 is 17 amino acids. V gave up 3 bases and J gave up 0 bases, with 18 bases separating them.

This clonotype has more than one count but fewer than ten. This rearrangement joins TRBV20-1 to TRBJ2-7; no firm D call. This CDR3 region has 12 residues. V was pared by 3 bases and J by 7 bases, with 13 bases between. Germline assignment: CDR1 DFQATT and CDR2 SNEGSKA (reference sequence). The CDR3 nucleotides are TGCAGTGCTAGCCAATCAGTGAGGGAGCAGTACTTC. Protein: CSASQSVREQYF.

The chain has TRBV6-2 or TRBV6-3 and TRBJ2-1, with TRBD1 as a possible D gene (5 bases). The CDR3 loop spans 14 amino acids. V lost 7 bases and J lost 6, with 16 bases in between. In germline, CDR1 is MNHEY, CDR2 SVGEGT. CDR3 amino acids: CASTVDIQLNEQFF. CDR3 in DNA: TGTGCCAGCACCGTGGACATACAACTCAATGAGCAGTTCTTC.

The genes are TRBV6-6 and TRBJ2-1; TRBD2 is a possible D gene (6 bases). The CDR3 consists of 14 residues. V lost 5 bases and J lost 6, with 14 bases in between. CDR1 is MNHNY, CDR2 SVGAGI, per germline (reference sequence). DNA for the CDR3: TGTGCCAGCAGTCCCCCGCTAGCGTCCAATGAGCAGTTCTTC. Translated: CASSPPLASNEQFF.

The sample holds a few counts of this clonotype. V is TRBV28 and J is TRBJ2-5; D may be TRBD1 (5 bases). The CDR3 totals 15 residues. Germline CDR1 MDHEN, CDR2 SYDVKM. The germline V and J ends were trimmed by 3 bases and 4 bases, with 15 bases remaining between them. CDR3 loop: CASSFQRGRGETQYF. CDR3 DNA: TGTGCCAGCAGTTTTCAAAGGGGAAGGGGAGAGACCCAGTACTTC.

For the CDR3, the DNA is TGTGCCAGCAGCGGCACTAGCGAGGACAATACGCAGTATTTT. Translation gives CASSGTSEDNTQYF. This chain connects TRBV9 to TRBJ2-3, with 7 bases that match TRBD2. The CDR3 is 14 residues long. From germline, CDR1 is SGDLS and CDR2 YYNGEE. J gave up 7 bases and V 3 bases, and 8 bases lay outside the gene matches.

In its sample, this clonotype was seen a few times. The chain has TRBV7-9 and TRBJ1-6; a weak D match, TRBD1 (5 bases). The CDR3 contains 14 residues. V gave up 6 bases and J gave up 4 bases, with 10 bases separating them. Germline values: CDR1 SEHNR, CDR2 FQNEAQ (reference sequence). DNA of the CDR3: TGTGCCAGCAGGCCGACAGAGTATAATTCACCCCTCCACTTT. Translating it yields CASRPTEYNSPLHF.

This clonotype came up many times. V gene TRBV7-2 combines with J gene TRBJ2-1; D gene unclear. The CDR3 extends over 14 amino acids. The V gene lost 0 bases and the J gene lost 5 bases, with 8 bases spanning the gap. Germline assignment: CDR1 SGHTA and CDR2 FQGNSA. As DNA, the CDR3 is TGTGCCAGCAGCTTAGCGCGGCCGGACAATGAGCAGTTCTTC. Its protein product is CASSLARPDNEQFF.